This T cell receptor beta chain was obtained from a study of T cell responses to AZD1222 COVID-19 vaccine. General study results and limits: Donors in the cohort were predominantly white British and more often female, and clonal diversity was possibly underestimated.

The V gene's germline CDR1 is ENHRY and CDR2 SYGVKD. This CDR3 has 17 residues. V lost 0 bases and J lost 4; bases outside the gene matches: 9. About this clone itself: The antigen is unknown.

TCRdb keeps only in-frame clones here, not all; method: immunoSEQ multiplex PCR. The profile shows 140,000 or so clones, more than 90% of them singletons. The sequences come from peripheral blood, collected on day 0 of AZD1222 vaccination. The chain couples TRBV10-3 to TRBJ1-5, with 7 nucleotides matching TRBD1. This clonotype originated in an adult in good health. The CDR3 spells CAISESIRQGHNQPQHF. In DNA form, the CDR3 reads TGTGCCATCAGTGAGTCGATAAGACAGGGACATAATCAGCCCCAGCATTTT.